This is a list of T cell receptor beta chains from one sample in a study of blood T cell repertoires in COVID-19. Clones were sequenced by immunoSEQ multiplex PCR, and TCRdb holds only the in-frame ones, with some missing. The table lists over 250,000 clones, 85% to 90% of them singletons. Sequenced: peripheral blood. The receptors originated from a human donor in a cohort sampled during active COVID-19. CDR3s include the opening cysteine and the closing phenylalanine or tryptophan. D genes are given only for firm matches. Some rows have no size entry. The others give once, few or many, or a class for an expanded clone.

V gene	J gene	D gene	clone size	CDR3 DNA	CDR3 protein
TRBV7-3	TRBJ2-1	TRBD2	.	TGTGCCAGCAGCTTAGGCGGGAGAGCGAATGAGCAGTTCTTC	CASSLGGRANEQFF
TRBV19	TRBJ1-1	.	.	TGTGCCAGTAGTATTGGAAGGGTTCGGGAGAACACTGAAGCTTTCTTT	CASSIGRVRENTEAFF
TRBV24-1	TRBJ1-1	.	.	TGTGCCACCAGTGGTGCGGGGTCGGGCACTGAAGCTTTCTTT	CATSGAGSGTEAFF
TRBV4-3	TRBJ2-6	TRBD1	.	TGCGCCAGCAGCCCCCAGAGGACAGGGATATTTTCTGGGGCCAACGTCCTGACTTTC	CASSPQRTGIFSGANVLTF
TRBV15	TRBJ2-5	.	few	TGTGCCACCAGCAGAGCCAGGGGCTCCCAAGAGACCCAGTACTTC	CATSRARGSQETQYF
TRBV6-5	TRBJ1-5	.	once	TGTGCCAGCAGTTACTCGACCCCCTCTCAGGGTCAGCCCCAGCATTTT	CASSYSTPSQGQPQHF
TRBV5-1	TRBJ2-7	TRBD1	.	TGCGCCAGCAGCTTATCCGGGACAGGGACTGACGAGCAGTACTTC	CASSLSGTGTDEQYF
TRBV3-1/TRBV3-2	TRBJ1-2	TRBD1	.	TGTGCCAGCAGCACACACGGACAGGCGTCCTATGGCTACACCTTC	CASSTHGQASYGYTF
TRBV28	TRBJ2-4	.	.	TGTGCCAGCAGTTTCGAGGTTCGACGTCAGTACTTC	CASSFEVRRQYF
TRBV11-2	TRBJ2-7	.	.	TGTGCCAGCAGCTTAGACAGGGGGGCCTACGAGCAGTACTTC	CASSLDRGAYEQYF
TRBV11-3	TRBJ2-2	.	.	TGTGCCAGCAGCTTAGCGGGGTTATACGGTGGGGAGCTGTTTTTT	CASSLAGLYGGELFF
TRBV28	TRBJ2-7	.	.	TGTGCCAGCAGTCTGGCAGGGCTTTCTTACGAGCAGTACTTC	CASSLAGLSYEQYF
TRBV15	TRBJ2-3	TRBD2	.	TGTGCCACCAGCCGAACCGGACTAGCGGGAGACACAGATACGCAGTATTTT	CATSRTGLAGDTDTQYF
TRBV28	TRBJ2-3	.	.	TGTGCCAGCAGTTTACCCGCGGCAGATACGCAGTATTTT	CASSLPAADTQYF
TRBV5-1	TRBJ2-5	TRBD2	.	TGCGCCAGCAGCTTGTGGCTAGCGGAGGGGGAGACCCAGTACTTC	CASSLWLAEGETQYF
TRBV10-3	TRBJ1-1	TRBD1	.	TGTGCCATCCGACAGGGGGACACTGAAGCTTTCTTT	CAIRQGDTEAFF
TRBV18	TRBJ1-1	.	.	TGTGCCAGCTCCTACGTGGGGCAGGGTGAAGCTTTCTTT	CASSYVGQGEAFF
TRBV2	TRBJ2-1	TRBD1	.	TGTGCCAGCAGTGTTGACAGGGGGGAGTACAATGAGCAGTTCTTC	CASSVDRGEYNEQFF
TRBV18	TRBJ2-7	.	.	TGTGCCAGCTCACGTCAGGGTTTGGGCTCCTACGAGCAGTACTTC	CASSRQGLGSYEQYF
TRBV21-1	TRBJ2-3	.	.	TGTGCCAGCAGGACCACCTCTCGGGAGCGGTACACAGATACGCAGTATTTT	CASRTTSRERYTDTQYF
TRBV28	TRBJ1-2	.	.	TGTGCCAGCAGCCGACTCCGGGAGGTTCAGGCCTTC	CASSRLREVQAF
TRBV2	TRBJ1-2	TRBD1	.	TGTGCCAGCTCGGAGGACAGGGGGCTGAATGGCTACACCTTC	CASSEDRGLNGYTF
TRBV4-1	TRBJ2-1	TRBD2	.	TGCGCCAGCAGCCAAGAGGTTCTAGCGGTAATAAGCTCCTACAATGAGCAGTTCTTC	CASSQEVLAVISSYNEQFF
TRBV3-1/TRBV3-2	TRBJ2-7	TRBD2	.	TGTGCCAGCAGACTAGCGCCTAACTCCTACGAGCAGTACTTC	CASRLAPNSYEQYF
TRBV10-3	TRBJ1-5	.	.	TGTGCCATCAGGGGAGATAGCAATCAGCCCCAGCATTTT	CAIRGDSNQPQHF
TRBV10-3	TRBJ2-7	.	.	TGTGCCATCAGTGCTCGGGGGGCAGGGGCCGGCTACGAGCAGTACTTC	CAISARGAGAGYEQYF
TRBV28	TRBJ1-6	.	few	TGTGCCAGTACTTTTAGCTCCTATAATTCACCCCTCCACTTT	CASTFSSYNSPLHF
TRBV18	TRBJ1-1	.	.	TGTGCCAGCTCACCACAGGCGGGATTAGAGAACACTGAAGCTTTCTTT	CASSPQAGLENTEAFF
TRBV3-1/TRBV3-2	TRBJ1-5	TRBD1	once	TGTGCCAGCAGCGGACAGGGACCAAATCAGCCCCAGCATTTT	CASSGQGPNQPQHF
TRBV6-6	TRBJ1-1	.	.	TGTGCCAGCAGTCCGACACTCATGAACACTGAAGCTTTCTTT	CASSPTLMNTEAFF
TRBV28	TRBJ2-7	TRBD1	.	TGTGCCAGCAGTAGGGGGCAGTGGTCCTACGAGCAGTACTTC	CASSRGQWSYEQYF
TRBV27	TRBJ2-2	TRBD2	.	TGTGCCAGCAGTCCCGGGACTAGCGGATACACCGGGGAGCTGTTTTTT	CASSPGTSGYTGELFF
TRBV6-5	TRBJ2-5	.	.	TGTGCCAGCAAGAGAAACGGGGAAGAGACCCAGTACTTC	CASKRNGEETQYF
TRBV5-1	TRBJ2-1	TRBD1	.	TGCGCCAGCAGTAAACAGGGGTGGTCCTACAATGAGCAGTTCTTC	CASSKQGWSYNEQFF
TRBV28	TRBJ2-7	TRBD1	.	TGTGCCAGCAGTTTAACCGGGACAGGCTTCTACGAGCAGTACTTC	CASSLTGTGFYEQYF
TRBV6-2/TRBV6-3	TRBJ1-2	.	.	TGTGCCAGCAGTGTAACCCCTGGAGGTTATGGCTACACCTTC	CASSVTPGGYGYTF
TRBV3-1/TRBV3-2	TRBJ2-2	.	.	TGTGCCAGCAGCCAAGACGGGAGAGGCACCGGGGAGCTGTTTTTT	CASSQDGRGTGELFF
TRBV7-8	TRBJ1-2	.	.	TGTGCCAGCAGCTTAAAGGGCCAGGGGAGTGGTGGCTACACCTTC	CASSLKGQGSGGYTF
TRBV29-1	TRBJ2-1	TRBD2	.	TGCACCGTAGCGGGAGGACGGTACAATGAGCAGTTCTTC	CTVAGGRYNEQFF
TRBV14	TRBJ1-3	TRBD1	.	TGTGCCAGCAGCGGACAGGGCGGCCCTGGAAACACCATATATTTT	CASSGQGGPGNTIYF
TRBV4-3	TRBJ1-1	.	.	TGCGCCAGCAGCCAAGATCGGGGGACTGAAGCTTTCTTT	CASSQDRGTEAFF
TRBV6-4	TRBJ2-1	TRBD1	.	TGTGCCAGCAGTTACAGGGGTGGGGATGAGCAGTTCTTC	CASSYRGGDEQFF
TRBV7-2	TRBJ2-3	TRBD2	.	TGTGCCAGCAGCTTCCCCGGGACGCTAGCGGGAGGCACTACGCAGTATTTT	CASSFPGTLAGGTTQYF
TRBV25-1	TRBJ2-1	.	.	TGTGCCAGCAGTGAACTGACTAGTAGCTCCTACAATGAGCAGTTCTTC	CASSELTSSSYNEQFF
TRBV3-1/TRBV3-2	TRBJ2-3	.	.	TGTGCCAGCAGCCCCGGACTTCCGCGATCTCGTACAGATACGCAGTATTTT	CASSPGLPRSRTDTQYF
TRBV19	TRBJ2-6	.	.	TGTGCCAGTAGTATCACAGTCTCTGGGGCCAACGTCCTGACTTTC	CASSITVSGANVLTF
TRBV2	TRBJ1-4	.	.	TGTGCCAGCAAGAAGGGAGGAACTAATGAAAAACTGTTTTTT	CASKKGGTNEKLFF
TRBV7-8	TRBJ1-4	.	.	TGTGCCAGCAGCTTGGCCGTCGGGGAAAAACTGTTTTTT	CASSLAVGEKLFF
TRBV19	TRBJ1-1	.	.	TGTGCCAGTAGTATAGAAGGGAGCACTGAAGCTTTCTTT	CASSIEGSTEAFF
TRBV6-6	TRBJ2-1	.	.	TGTGCCAGCAATAGTGCAACCTACAATGAGCAGTTCTTC	CASNSATYNEQFF
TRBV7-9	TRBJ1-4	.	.	TGTGCCAGCAGCTTAGCCGGGTGGCAGAGTAATGAAAAACTGTTTTTT	CASSLAGWQSNEKLFF
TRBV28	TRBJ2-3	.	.	TGTGCCAGCAGTTTCGGGACGCAGTATTTT	CASSFGTQYF
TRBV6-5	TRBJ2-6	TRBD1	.	TGTGCCAGCCGACAGGGCTCTGGGGCCAACGTCCTGACTTTC	CASRQGSGANVLTF
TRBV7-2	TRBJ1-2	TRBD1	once	TGTGCCAGCAGCCCCAGGGGGTTCTATGGCTACACCTTC	CASSPRGFYGYTF
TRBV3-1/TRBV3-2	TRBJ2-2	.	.	TGTGCCAGCGGGGCTCAAAAGGAGCTGTTTTTT	CASGAQKELFF